These 25 T cell receptor beta chains share one sample of origin, sequenced in a study of cytomegalovirus exposure and HLA in healthy donors. Primers included in the PCR were 60 Vbeta and 13 Jbeta primers. Sequenced by immunoSEQ multiplex PCR; TCRdb stores in-frame clones only, minus some. Counted here are fewer than 150,000 clones, around three quarters occurring once; the ten biggest clones make up 6.8%. The sample was PBMCs. The receptors were sampled from a man in his forties in good health and CMV-seropositive.

This clone was recorded a few times. J is TRBJ2-2 and V is TRBV15, with 9 bases identical to TRBD1. The V gene's germline CDR1 is LNHNV and CDR2 YYDKDF (reference sequence). The CDR3 runs to 18 residues. The V segment lost 0 bases and the J segment 7 bases; nucleotides outside the gene matches: 12. The CDR3 reads CATSRDSLAGQGIGELFF. For the CDR3, the DNA is TGTGCCACCAGCAGAGATAGTCTTGCGGGACAGGGAATCGGGGAGCTGTTTTTT.

The V gene is TRBV6-5, the J gene TRBJ1-1; TRBD1 matches 7 bases. CDR1 and CDR2 from the germline V gene are MNHEY and SVGAGI. The J segment lost 1 base and the V segment lost 2 bases, leaving 7 bases of the junction unmatched. CDR3 length: 16 amino acids. The CDR3 reads CASSYRSTGANTEAFF. The CDR3 DNA reads as TGTGCCAGCAGTTACAGGTCAACAGGGGCGAACACTGAAGCTTTCTTT.

This clone was seen more than once but under ten times. The chain links TRBV5-4 to TRBJ2-5; the match to TRBD1 covers 8 bases. The J call could be wrong; TRBJ2-7 is a better fit for the DNA end. The germline V gene encodes CDR1 SGHNT and CDR2 YYREEE (reference sequence). The CDR3 has 15 amino acids. Written as DNA, the CDR3 is TGTGCCAGCAGCTTGCGGACAGGGACGGCCAACGAGCAGTACTTC. Translated: CASSLRTGTANEQYF.

The V and J genes are TRBV9 and TRBJ2-1; D is perhaps TRBD2 (5 bases). Trimming shortened V by 0 bases and J by 3 bases, and 10 bases separated the two germline ends. This CDR3 comprises 15 residues. Germline CDR1 is SGDLS and CDR2 is YYNGEE. This CDR3 is CASSVAVAFYNEQFF. In nucleotides, the CDR3 is TGTGCCAGCAGCGTAGCGGTAGCGTTCTACAATGAGCAGTTCTTC.

This clone was counted only a few times. This sequence joins TRBV4-2 and TRBJ2-7; the match to TRBD1 covers 11 bases. Trimming cost V 0 bases and J 3 bases; bases outside gene matches: 4. The CDR3 runs 16 residues. Germline loops: CDR1 LGHNA, CDR2 YNFKEQ. CDR3 in DNA: TGTGCCAGCAGCCAAGATCGGGGGACAGGGGGCTACGAGCAGTACTTC. This encodes CASSQDRGTGGYEQYF.

This clone appeared a single time. V is TRBV28 and J is TRBJ2-7; the match to TRBD1 covers 7 bases. In germline, CDR1 is MDHEN, CDR2 SYDVKM. The CDR3 is 15 amino acids. The V and J ends lost 2 bases and 4 bases, in that order; junction bases with no gene match: 8. In DNA, the CDR3 is TGTGCCAGCAGTTTAAACACAGGGGCCCCATACGAGCAGTACTTC. Translating gives CASSLNTGAPYEQYF.

The chain links TRBV5-4 to TRBJ1-1, with D perhaps TRBD1 (6 bases). CDR1 is SGHNT, CDR2 YYREEE, per germline (reference sequence). The CDR3 spans 13 residues. Trimming pared 4 bases from V and 2 bases from J, leaving 9 bases between. For the CDR3, the DNA is TGTGCCAGCAGCGGACAGTTAAACACTGAAGCTTTCTTT. This encodes CASSGQLNTEAFF.

Only a few counts were recorded for this clone. This chain joins TRBV9 and TRBJ2-3, with TRBD2 matching 12 bases. Trimming removed 4 bases from V and 3 bases from J; junction bases left unmatched: 15. The CDR3 consists of 19 residues. CDR1 and CDR2 from the germline V gene are SGDLS and YYNGEE. CDR3 in amino acids: CASSPVTSGGFTGTDTQYF. The CDR3 DNA reads TGTGCCAGCAGCCCCGTTACTAGCGGGGGGTTTACAGGGACAGATACGCAGTATTTT.

The V and J genes are TRBV27 and TRBJ2-7, with 10 bases that match TRBD2. CDR1 is MNHEY, CDR2 SMNVEV, per germline (reference sequence). V was pared by 5 bases and J by 4 bases, with 5 bases of the junction left unmatched. The CDR3 contains 14 residues. The CDR3, as DNA: TGTGCCAGCAGTGTGGCTAGCGGGGGTTACGAGCAGTACTTC. Amino acid sequence: CASSVASGGYEQYF.

This rearrangement joins TRBV5-6 to TRBJ2-5; D is ambiguous. V lost 4 bases and J 4 bases, leaving 14 bases between the germline ends. Germline CDR1 SGHDT, CDR2 YYEEEE. There are 14 residues in the CDR3. CDR3 sequence: CASSRRRLLETQYF. The CDR3 nucleotides read TGTGCCAGCAGCCGTCGGAGACTTCTAGAGACCCAGTACTTC.

The chain joins TRBV19 to TRBJ1-1; 7 bases align to TRBD1. This CDR3 is 15 amino acids long. Germline lookup yields CDR1 LNHDA and CDR2 SQIVND (reference sequence). V shed 5 bases, J shed 3 bases, and the junction held 9 bases outside the gene matches. This CDR3 reads CASSVTDRAYTEAFF. The CDR3 nucleotides are TGTGCCAGTAGTGTGACCGACAGGGCCTACACTGAAGCTTTCTTT.

This sequence joins TRBV19 and TRBJ2-6, with D possibly TRBD1 on 5 matching bases. V lost 4 bases and J 1 base, leaving 5 bases between the germline ends. Germline assignment: CDR1 LNHDA and CDR2 SQIVND (reference sequence). The CDR3 is 14 residues long. The CDR3 loop reads CASSTGSGANVLTF. The CDR3 DNA reads TGTGCCAGTAGTACAGGGTCTGGGGCCAACGTCCTGACTTTC.

V and J are TRBV19 and TRBJ2-7; 11 bases are a match to TRBD2. Germline V gene data show CDR1 as LNHDA and CDR2 as SQIVND (reference sequence). The CDR3 spans 14 residues. V lost 3 bases and J lost 3; bases outside the gene matches: 1. As DNA, the CDR3 is TGTGCCAGTAGTATGGGACTAGCGGTCTACGAGCAGTACTTC. Its protein is CASSMGLAVYEQYF.

The table lists this clone with a few counts. CDR3 in amino acids: CASSLRLEGEKLFF. As DNA, the CDR3 is TGTGCCAGCAGCTTAAGATTAGAGGGCGAAAAACTGTTTTTT. This sequence joins TRBV7-6 and TRBJ1-4, with D uncertain. The CDR3 runs 14 residues. Germline assignment: CDR1 SGHVS and CDR2 FNYEAQ. V was cut by 2 bases and J by 8 bases, with 12 bases left in between.

By frequency in the sample, this clone is medium-sized. At the DNA level, this CDR3 is encoded by other sequences in the same sample as well. This sequence joins TRBV6-4 and TRBJ2-3, with 7 bases matching TRBD2. The V segment lost 2 bases and the J segment 1 base; nucleotides outside the gene matches: 0. Germline CDR1 reads MRHNA; CDR2 reads SNTAGT. The CDR3 length is 14 residues. The CDR3 DNA reads as TGTGCCAGCAGTGACGCGGGGGGCACAGATACGCAGTATTTT. It is translated as CASSDAGGTDTQYF.

V and J are TRBV19 and TRBJ1-1; 8 nucleotides align to TRBD1. Trimming cost V 2 bases and J 1 base; bases outside gene matches: 3. The germline CDR1 and CDR2 sequences are LNHDA and SQIVND (reference sequence). The length of the CDR3 is 15 residues. DNA of the CDR3: TGTGCCAGTAGTATACAGGGGGCCGCGAACACTGAAGCTTTCTTT. It encodes CASSIQGAANTEAFF.

V is TRBV21-1 and J is TRBJ1-1; the DNA was not used to check the table's D call, TRBD1. TRBV21-1 counts as a pseudogene. This CDR3 spans 14 amino acids. In DNA form, the CDR3 reads TGTGCCAGCAGCAATCCCCCAGGGTACACTGAAGCTTTCTTT. This translates into CASSNPPGYTEAFF.

This clone was counted between two and nine times. V and J are TRBV10-1 and TRBJ1-6; 8 bases are a match to TRBD1. Unmatched junction bases numbered 0, after V lost 1 base and J lost 10 bases. CDR1 is WNHNN, CDR2 SYGVQD, per germline (reference sequence). This CDR3 spans 13 amino acids. DNA for the CDR3: TGCGCCAGCAGTGAGTGGACAGGGTCACCCCTCCACTTT. Translating gives CASSEWTGSPLHF.

J is TRBJ2-2 and V is TRBV7-9; 8 positions agree with TRBD1. The J segment lost 5 bases and the V segment lost 3 bases, leaving 8 bases of the junction unmatched. Germline CDR1 SEHNR, CDR2 FQNEAQ (reference sequence). The CDR3 is 16 amino acids. The CDR3 spells CASSLRTGGWTGELFF. CDR3 in DNA: TGTGCCAGCAGCTTGAGAACAGGGGGTTGGACCGGGGAGCTGTTTTTT.

J is TRBJ2-3 and V is TRBV27, with D unresolved. The germline CDR1 and CDR2 sequences are MNHEY and SMNVEV (reference sequence). The CDR3 contains 11 residues. V was cut by 5 bases and J by 5 bases, with 5 bases left in between. CDR3 sequence (DNA): TGTGCCAGCAGTCCCGGAGATACGCAGTATTTT. This codes for CASSPGDTQYF.

This chain joins TRBV19 and TRBJ1-2; possible D gene TRBD1, 6 bases. CDR3 size: 13 residues. The V and J ends lost 3 bases and 4 bases respectively, with 9 bases between them. The germline V gene has CDR1 LNHDA and CDR2 SQIVND (reference sequence). The CDR3 DNA reads as TGTGCCAGTAGTATTGGACAGACCTATGGCTACACCTTC. As protein: CASSIGQTYGYTF.

V usage is TRBV2 and J usage is TRBJ1-5; 7 bases are a match to TRBD1. The CDR3 loop spans 13 amino acids. Trimming cost V 5 bases and J 4 bases; bases outside gene matches: 2. Germline-derived CDR1 and CDR2 are SNHLY and FYNNEI. CDR3 DNA: TGTGCCAGCAGTAGGGACAGAAATCAGCCCCAGCATTTT. Protein product: CASSRDRNQPQHF.

V usage is TRBV4-1 and J usage is TRBJ2-1; 10 bases are shared with TRBD2. CDR1 is MGHRA and CDR2 is YSYEKL in the germline V gene. Trimming at V came to 2 bases and at J to 2 bases, leaving 9 bases not matched to a gene. This CDR3 region has 18 residues. The CDR3 nucleotides are TGCGCCAGCAGCCAAAGTCAGCGGGGGGGCTCTACCTACAATGAGCAGTTCTTC. Translated, it gives CASSQSQRGGSTYNEQFF.

The V gene is TRBV7-2, the J gene TRBJ2-2, with D uncertain. CDR1 is SGHTA and CDR2 is FQGNSA in the germline V gene. Trimming left V 4 bases short and J 4 bases short, with 10 bases between. There are 14 residues in the CDR3. The CDR3, as DNA: TGTGCCAGCAGCTCGGGTTTGGGCACCGGGGAGCTGTTTTTT. Translation: CASSSGLGTGELFF.

The chain recombines TRBV27 with TRBJ2-1; 13 nucleotides match TRBD2. In germline, CDR1 is MNHEY, CDR2 SMNVEV (reference sequence). After removal of 7 bases from V and 7 bases from J, the junction contained 25 bases not matched to a gene. The CDR3 consists of 21 residues. The CDR3 reads CASILSFAGLAGESRGNEQFF. The CDR3 DNA sequence: TGTGCCAGCATCCTCTCCTTCGCAGGACTAGCGGGGGAGTCCAGGGGGAATGAGCAGTTCTTC.